This T cell receptor beta chain was observed in a study of cytomegalovirus exposure and HLA in healthy donors. About this clone itself: Its matching antigen is unknown.

General study findings and limits: In a later analysis, HLA-associated beta chains showed higher expansion and lower generation probabilities than comparable chains.

From germline, CDR1 is SEHNR and CDR2 FQNEAQ (reference sequence). The V end was cut by 1 base, the J end by 2 bases, with 9 bases between. There are 14 residues in the CDR3. 13 Jbeta primers and 60 Vbeta primers were used for the PCR. Profiled with immunoSEQ multiplex PCR; TCRdb holds only in-frame clones, not every one. Here the sample spans under 300,000 clones, about 93% being singletons. This sequence joins TRBV7-9 and TRBJ2-7, with D unclear. The TCR comes from a girl aged 2 to 10 in good health and CMV-seronegative. Material for sequencing was PBMCs. CDR3 coding DNA: TGTGCCAGCAGCTTAGGTAGTGTGACCTACGAGCAGTACTTC. It specifies CASSLGSVTYEQYF.